This T cell receptor (beta chain) came from a study of blood T cell repertoires in COVID-19. Study context: Donors in the United States, Italy and Spain gave samples during acute or convalescent COVID-19. Sources were T cells, B-cell-depleted T cells, or PBMCs; the material itself was cDNA or gDNA.

Source study methods: Estimation of nucleated cell counts relied on the amplification of reference gene primers. Data came from immunoSEQ multiplex PCR; TCRdb stores just in-frame clones and leaves some out. That table furnishes V, J and clone size, whereas the DNA furnished D and trimming. In the table there are 540,000 or so clones, 85% to 90% of which are singletons. Seattle participants joined during active infection and were tracked over time. The CDR3 totals 16 residues. V trimming: 5 bases; J trimming: 3 bases; junction bases outside the gene matches: 11. CDR1 is LNHDA, CDR2 SQIVND, per germline (reference sequence).

The chain joins TRBV19 to TRBJ2-7, with 9 bases identical to TRBD1. The sequenced sample was peripheral blood. The origin of this receptor is a woman aged 50 to 65 with COVID-19, enrolled during active disease. CDR3 protein: CASSPLTGGEGYEQYF. For the CDR3, the DNA is TGTGCCAGTAGTCCGCTCACAGGGGGCGAGGGCTACGAGCAGTACTTC.